The 27 T cell receptor beta chains reported below all come from one sample, sequenced in a study of CD8 T cells in ankylosing spondylitis. TCRdb independently ran MiXCR on the 5' RACE reads; one entry per CDR3 protein. Among roughly 250,000 distinct CDR3 sequences listed, about 9.1% were seen once. The sample was blood, either unsorted or a sorted T cell fraction (not recorded which). Source of these receptors: a male donor with ankylosing spondylitis or in good health (not recorded which).

This clonotype was observed many times. The chain has TRBV7-9 and TRBJ1-2, with 8 bases identical to TRBD1. After removal of 3 bases from V and 3 bases from J, the junction contained 3 bases not matched to a gene. The germline CDR1 and CDR2 sequences are SEHNR and FQNEAQ (reference sequence). The CDR3 is made up of 14 amino acids. The chain's CDR3 is CASSFGTGYYGYTF. In nucleotides, the CDR3 is TGTGCCAGCAGCTTCGGGACAGGTTACTATGGCTACACCTTC.

This clonotype was recorded many times. The chain recombines TRBV7-8 with TRBJ1-6; D not resolved. This CDR3 has 17 residues. Germline values: CDR1 SGHVS, CDR2 FQNEAQ. V was cut by 0 bases and J by 0 bases, with 9 bases left in between. The CDR3 region is CASSLARQSSYNSPLHF. In nucleotides, the CDR3 is TGTGCCAGCAGCTTAGCGCGGCAGAGCTCCTATAATTCACCCCTCCACTTT.

This clonotype was observed at least ten times. The chain recombines TRBV20-1 with TRBJ2-7; D not certain. V lost 0 bases, J lost 3 bases, and 12 bases lay in between. Germline V lookup: CDR1 DFQATT, CDR2 SNEGSKA (reference sequence). The CDR3 sequence is 14 residues long. CDR3 DNA: TGCAGTGCTAGAGATTCCCCCCTGGACTACGAGCAGTACTTC. This codes for CSARDSPLDYEQYF.

The chain employs TRBV11-3 and TRBJ2-1; D gene ambiguous. The CDR3 runs 15 residues. V lost 0 bases to trimming and J lost 12 bases, with 18 bases between them. Germline V gene lookup returns CDR1 SGHNT and CDR2 YENEEA. This CDR3 reads CASSLDRTPQVGQFF. DNA for the CDR3: TGTGCCAGCAGCTTAGACCGAACCCCCCAGGTAGGGCAGTTCTTC.

In nucleotides, the CDR3 is TGTGCCAGCAGCCCGACTAGCACCCGCACAGATACGCAGTATTTT. This translates into CASSPTSTRTDTQYF. The rearrangement joins TRBV7-3 to TRBJ2-3; 7 bases align to TRBD2. V shed 5 bases, J shed 1 base, and the junction held 6 bases outside the gene matches. Germline CDR1 reads SGHTA; CDR2 reads FQGTGA. The CDR3 loop spans 15 amino acids.

In this sample, this clonotype turned up many times. CDR3 amino acids: CASSARQGVSTDTQYF. The CDR3, as DNA: TGTGCCAGCAGCGCAAGACAGGGAGTAAGCACAGATACGCAGTATTTT. This chain links TRBV9 with TRBJ2-3; TRBD1 agrees at 7 bases. This CDR3 is 16 amino acids long. Germline V gives CDR1 SGDLS, CDR2 YYNGEE. With 3 bases clipped from V and 0 bases from J, the junction kept 7 bases outside the gene matches.

This clonotype was counted at least ten times. In nucleotides, the CDR3 is TGTGCCATCCCGATCTTGAATGGGTACATCGATGAGCAGTTCTTC. Its protein is CAIPILNGYIDEQFF. The chain employs TRBV7-2 and TRBJ2-1, with no clear D. Germline lookup yields CDR1 SGHTA and CDR2 FQGNSA. V lost 10 bases and J 8 bases, leaving 24 bases between the germline ends. CDR3 length: 15 residues.

Only a few counts were recorded for this clonotype. CDR3 amino acids: CASSSLPGGINSPLHF. CDR3 in DNA: TGTGCCAGCAGCTCTTTACCAGGGGGCATTAATTCACCCCTCCACTTT. The V and J genes are TRBV7-2 and TRBJ1-6; the match to TRBD1 covers 8 bases. The J segment lost 6 bases and the V segment lost 4 bases, leaving 8 bases of the junction unmatched. CDR3 length: 16 residues. CDR1 and CDR2 (germline): SGHTA, FQGNSA.

This clonotype showed up many times. The chain combines TRBV3-1 with TRBJ2-7; the D gene is possibly TRBD1 (6 bases). CDR1 is LGHDT, CDR2 YNNKEL, per germline (reference sequence). This CDR3 has 11 residues. Trimming stripped 6 bases from V and 7 bases from J, with 10 bases between. CDR3 residues: CASRDGTEQYF. The CDR3 DNA reads as TGTGCCAGCAGAGACGGGACAGAGCAGTACTTC.

The chain uses TRBV20-1 and TRBJ1-1; 9 bases agree with TRBD1. The CDR3 covers 12 residues. Germline V gene sequence: CDR1 DFQATT, CDR2 SNEGSKA (reference sequence). J was trimmed by 10 bases and V by 1 base; bases with no gene match: 4. CDR3 coding DNA: TGCAGTGCTAGAGTACAGGGGGCCAGAGCTTTCTTT. Residues: CSARVQGARAFF.

This clonotype occurred many times. The chain recombines TRBV20-1 with TRBJ2-7; TRBD2 agrees at 11 bases. The V gene end was trimmed by 2 bases and the J gene end by 2 bases; junction bases not matched to a gene: 5. Per the germline V gene, CDR1 is DFQATT and CDR2 is SNEGSKA (reference sequence). The CDR3 loop spans 15 amino acids. The CDR3 region has the DNA TGCAGTGCTAGACCCATGACTAGCGGGGCCTACGAGCAGTACTTC. Encoded protein: CSARPMTSGAYEQYF.

In this sample, this clonotype turned up once. The gene calls are TRBV7-2 and TRBJ1-5, with 8 bases identical to TRBD1. V lost 5 bases and J lost 2; bases outside the gene matches: 5. Per the germline V gene, CDR1 is SGHTA and CDR2 is FQGNSA. CDR3 size: 15 residues. The CDR3: CASSPRGQGNQPQHF. In DNA, the CDR3 is TGTGCCAGCAGCCCCAGGGGGCAGGGCAATCAGCCCCAGCATTTT.

This clonotype was observed many times. The rearrangement links TRBV6-2 or TRBV6-3 to TRBJ2-2, with 9 bases fitting TRBD2. V shed 2 bases and J 5 bases; nucleotides not matched to a gene: 3. There are 15 residues in the CDR3. CDR1 is MNHEY, CDR2 SVGEGT, per germline. The CDR3 sequence: CASSYGLAGTGELFF. CDR3 sequence (DNA): TGTGCCAGCAGTTACGGTCTAGCGGGAACCGGGGAGCTGTTTTTT.

This clonotype was detected many times. The chain couples TRBV6-6 to TRBJ2-7; D remains ambiguous. Germline V gives CDR1 MNHNY, CDR2 SVGAGI (reference sequence). The CDR3 sequence is 13 residues long. Trimming took 10 bases from V and 1 from J, leaving 14 bases between them. The CDR3 here is CATLLGSSYEQYF. CDR3 nucleotide sequence: TGTGCCACCCTTCTAGGATCATCCTACGAGCAGTACTTC.

This clonotype has at least ten counts. The chain is built from TRBV3-1 and TRBJ1-1; 10 bases line up with TRBD1. CDR3 size: 15 residues. The germline CDR1 and CDR2 sequences are LGHDT and YNNKEL (reference sequence). Trimming cost V 5 bases and J 2 bases; bases outside gene matches: 5. CDR3 sequence: CASSTRQGANTEAFF. In DNA form, the CDR3 reads TGTGCCAGCAGCACCCGACAGGGGGCAAACACTGAAGCTTTCTTT.

This clonotype was seen many times. This chain uses TRBV6-2 or TRBV6-3 with TRBJ1-5; D is ambiguous. V lost 11 bases to trimming and J lost 0 bases, with 26 bases between them. Germline CDR1 MNHEY, CDR2 SVGEGT. This CDR3 is 18 amino acids long. The CDR3 DNA follows: TGTGCCTCCAAAGGCCGTTTCTGGACGGACTATAGCAATCAGCCCCAGCATTTT. Translated: CASKGRFWTDYSNQPQHF.

This clonotype was counted ten times or more. This sequence joins TRBV19 and TRBJ1-2; unclear D gene. This CDR3 has 14 residues. In germline, CDR1 is LNHDA, CDR2 SQIVND (reference sequence). Trimming stripped 3 bases from V and 4 bases from J, with 12 bases between. In DNA form, the CDR3 reads TGTGCCAGTAGTATCGGAGGAGGCAGCTATGGCTACACCTTC. It specifies CASSIGGGSYGYTF.

This clonotype was observed a handful of times. The chain combines TRBV6-1 with TRBJ2-7, with D possibly being TRBD2 (5 bases). Per the germline V gene, CDR1 is MNHNS and CDR2 is SASEGT. This CDR3 has 16 residues. V dropped 7 bases and J dropped 5 bases, with 24 bases sitting between them. The CDR3 is CASNQHPRASPDEQYF. For the CDR3, the DNA is TGTGCCAGCAACCAACACCCCCGGGCTAGCCCCGACGAGCAGTACTTC.

In its sample, this clonotype was seen many times. This CDR3 is CASSQDFASGRETQYF. The CDR3 nucleotides read TGTGCCAGCAGCCAAGATTTCGCTAGCGGGCGAGAGACCCAGTACTTC. The chain carries TRBV4-2 and TRBJ2-5; 8 bases map to TRBD2. V shed 0 bases and J 4 bases; nucleotides not matched to a gene: 7. The CDR3 has 16 amino acids. CDR1 is LGHNA, CDR2 YNFKEQ, per germline.

The sample holds many counts of this clonotype. The V call is TRBV10-3, the J call TRBJ2-3, with D possibly being TRBD2 (5 bases). Between the trimmed V and J ends, which lost 7 bases and 6 bases, there was a span of 14 bases. CDR1 is ENHRY, CDR2 SYGVKD, per germline. CDR3 length: 13 amino acids. The CDR3 spells CAITPEARDTQYF. DNA of the CDR3: TGTGCCATCACCCCGGAGGCGAGGGATACGCAGTATTTT.

To note about this clonotype: A read error may be the cause here, since a much bigger clone is one base away. The CDR3 ends on some other residue instead of the conserved phenylalanine or tryptophan, so this is likely a read error. V and J are TRBV12-3 or TRBV12-4 and TRBJ2-1; TRBD1 is a possible D gene (6 bases). The CDR3 runs to 15 residues. Trimming removed 1 base at V and 3 bases at J, with 10 bases between. CDR3 DNA sequence: TGTGCCAGCAGTTTAGACCGGACAGTCTACAATGAGCAGTTCCTC. Translation gives CASSLDRTVYNEQFL.

This clonotype was counted only a few times. This chain connects TRBV7-9 to TRBJ2-3, with 10 nucleotides matching TRBD2. Trimming at V came to 5 bases and at J to 1 base, leaving 9 bases not matched to a gene. The length of the CDR3 is 17 residues. Germline values: CDR1 SEHNR, CDR2 FQNEAQ (reference sequence). The CDR3 DNA reads TGTGCCAGCAGCCTACACAACGGACTAGCGGGCACAGATACGCAGTATTTT. Protein sequence: CASSLHNGLAGTDTQYF.

This clonotype was counted a few times. V is TRBV19 and J is TRBJ2-7; D uncertain. CDR3 length: 14 residues. Germline CDR1 is LNHDA and CDR2 is SQIVND (reference sequence). The V end lost 6 bases, the J end lost 0 bases, and 12 bases lay between the germline ends. In nucleotides, the CDR3 is TGTGCCAGTAGCCCGCCGGGCATCTCCTACGAGCAGTACTTC. This encodes CASSPPGISYEQYF.

The chain couples TRBV4-1 to TRBJ1-1; possible D gene TRBD1, 5 bases. Trimming cost V 8 bases and J 4 bases, with 11 bases left between them. The CDR3 covers 12 residues. Germline V CDR1 and CDR2: MGHRA, YSYEKL. Here the CDR3 DNA reads TGCGCCAGCGTGGGGGTGGGCACTGAAGCTTTCTTT. This encodes CASVGVGTEAFF.

This clonotype has a handful of counts. The gene calls are TRBV12-3 or TRBV12-4 and TRBJ1-4, with 8 bases identical to TRBD1. Trimming at V came to 4 bases and at J to 6 bases, leaving 7 bases not matched to a gene. The length of the CDR3 is 15 residues. CDR3 DNA: TGTGCCAGCAGTTGGCAGGGGGCTGTCGATGAAAAACTGTTTTTT. It encodes CASSWQGAVDEKLFF.

This clonotype came up a few times. The chain links TRBV7-2 to TRBJ2-7; D is ambiguous. The germline gives CDR1 SGHTA, CDR2 FQGNSA. The V end was cut by 5 bases, the J end by 2 bases, with 13 bases between. This CDR3 spans 14 amino acids. The CDR3 region is CASSLSYGPYEQYF. The CDR3 nucleotides are TGTGCCAGCAGCCTCTCTTACGGTCCCTACGAGCAGTACTTC.

This clonotype was seen ten or more times. This sequence joins TRBV9 and TRBJ1-1, with D unresolved. V dropped 0 bases and J dropped 2 bases, with 11 bases sitting between them. The CDR3 extends over 15 amino acids. Germline CDR1 is SGDLS and CDR2 is YYNGEE. In DNA form, the CDR3 reads TGTGCCAGCAGCGTAGACGGGCAGAAAAACACTGAAGCTTTCTTT. Its translation: CASSVDGQKNTEAFF.